This TCR beta chain was documented in a study of OX40 agonist ivuxolimab in advanced cancers. Study as a whole: Participants, about 83% male, averaged roughly 55 years of age, ranging from about 23 to 85. Study findings and constraints: Partial responders at 0.1-3.0 mg/kg showed near-lowest clonal expansion.

On this clone itself: Its cognate antigen is unknown.

TCRdb's copy holds only in-frame clones and misses some; the assay was immunoSEQ multiplex PCR. The repertoire holds about 100,000 clones, with 70% to 90% as singletons. Sequenced material: CD4+ or CD8+ T cells sorted from blood, taken in a trial of the OX40 agonist ivuxolimab. This TCR was recovered from an adult with an advanced solid tumor such as melanoma, head and neck, liver or kidney cancer.

The CDR3 DNA follows: TGTGCCAGCAGCTCCGGGCTCCATGGGGGAGGCCGAGGCTACACCTTC. Translating gives CASSSGLHGGGRGYTF. The J gene is TRBJ1-2, the V gene TRBV11-1; D possibly corresponds to TRBD1 (5 bases). V was cut by 4 bases and J by 8 bases, with 23 bases left in between. This CDR3 is 16 amino acids long. The V gene's germline CDR1 is SGHAT and CDR2 FQDESV (reference sequence).